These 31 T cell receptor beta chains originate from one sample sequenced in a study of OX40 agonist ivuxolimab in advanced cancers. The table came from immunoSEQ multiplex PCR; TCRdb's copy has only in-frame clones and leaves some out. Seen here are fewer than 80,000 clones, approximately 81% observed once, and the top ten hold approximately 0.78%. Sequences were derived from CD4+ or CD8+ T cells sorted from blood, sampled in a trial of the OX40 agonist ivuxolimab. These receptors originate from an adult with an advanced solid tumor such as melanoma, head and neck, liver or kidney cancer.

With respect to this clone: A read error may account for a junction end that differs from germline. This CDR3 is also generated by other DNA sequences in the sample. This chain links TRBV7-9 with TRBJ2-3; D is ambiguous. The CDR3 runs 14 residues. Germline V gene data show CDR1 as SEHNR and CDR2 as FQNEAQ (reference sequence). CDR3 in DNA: TGTGCCAGTAGCTTAGAGAGTCCCACAGATACGCAGTATTTT. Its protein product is CASSLESPTDTQYF.

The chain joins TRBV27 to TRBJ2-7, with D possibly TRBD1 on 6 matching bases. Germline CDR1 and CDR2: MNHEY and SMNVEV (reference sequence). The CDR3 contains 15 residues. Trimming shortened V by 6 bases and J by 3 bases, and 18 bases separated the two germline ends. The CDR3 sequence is CASSLIRTDYYEQYF. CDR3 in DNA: TGTGCCAGCAGCCTTATAAGGACAGACTACTACGAGCAGTACTTC.

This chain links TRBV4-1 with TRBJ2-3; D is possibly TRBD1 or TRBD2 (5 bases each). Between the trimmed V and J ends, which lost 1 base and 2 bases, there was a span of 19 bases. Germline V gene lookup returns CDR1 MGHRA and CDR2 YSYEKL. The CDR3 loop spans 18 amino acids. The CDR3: CASSQVRLQVGTTDTQYF. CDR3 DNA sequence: TGCGCCAGCAGCCAAGTCAGACTCCAAGTGGGGACCACAGATACGCAGTATTTT.

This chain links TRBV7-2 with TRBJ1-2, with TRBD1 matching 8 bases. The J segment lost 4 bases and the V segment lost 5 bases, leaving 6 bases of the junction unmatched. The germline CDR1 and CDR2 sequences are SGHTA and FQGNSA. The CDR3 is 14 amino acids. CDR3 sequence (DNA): TGTGCCAGCAGCCCCAGGGGGCAGAGCTATGGCTACACCTTC. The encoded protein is CASSPRGQSYGYTF.

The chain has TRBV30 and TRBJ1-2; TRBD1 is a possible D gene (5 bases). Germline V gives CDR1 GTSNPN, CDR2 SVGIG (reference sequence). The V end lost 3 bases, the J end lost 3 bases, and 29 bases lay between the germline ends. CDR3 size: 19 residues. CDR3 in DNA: TGTGCCTGGAGGAGGTGGGTCCGGGAGAAAAGGGGAATACACTATGGCTACACCTTC. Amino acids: CAWRRWVREKRGIHYGYTF.

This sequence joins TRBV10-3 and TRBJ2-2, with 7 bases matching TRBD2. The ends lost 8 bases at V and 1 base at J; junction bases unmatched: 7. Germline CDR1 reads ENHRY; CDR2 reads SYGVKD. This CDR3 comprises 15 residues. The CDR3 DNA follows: TGTGCCATCCTAATGGCGGGGGTGAACACCGGGGAGCTGTTTTTT. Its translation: CAILMAGVNTGELFF.

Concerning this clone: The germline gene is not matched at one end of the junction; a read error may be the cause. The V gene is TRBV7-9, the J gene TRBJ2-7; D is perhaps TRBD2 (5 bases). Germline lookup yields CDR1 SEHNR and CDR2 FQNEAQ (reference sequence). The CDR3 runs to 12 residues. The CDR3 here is CASSIDGLTRRF. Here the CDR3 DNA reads TGTGCCAGCAGCATCGACGGACTTACTCGGCGGTTC.

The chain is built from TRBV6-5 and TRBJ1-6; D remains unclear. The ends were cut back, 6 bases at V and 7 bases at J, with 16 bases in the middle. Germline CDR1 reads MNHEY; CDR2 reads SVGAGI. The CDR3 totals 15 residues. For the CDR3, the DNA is TGTGCCAGCAGGCGCCCGGGATATCCAAATTCACCCCTCCACTTT. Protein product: CASRRPGYPNSPLHF.

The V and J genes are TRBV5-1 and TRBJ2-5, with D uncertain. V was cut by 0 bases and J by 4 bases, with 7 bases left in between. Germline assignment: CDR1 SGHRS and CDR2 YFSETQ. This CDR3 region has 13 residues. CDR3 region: CASSLEVPETQYF. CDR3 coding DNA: TGCGCCAGCAGCTTGGAAGTACCAGAGACCCAGTACTTC.

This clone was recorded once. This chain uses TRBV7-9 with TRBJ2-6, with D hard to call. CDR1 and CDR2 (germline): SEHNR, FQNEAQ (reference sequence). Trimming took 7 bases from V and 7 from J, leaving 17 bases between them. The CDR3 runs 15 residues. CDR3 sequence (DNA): TGTGCCAGCACCCCCCAGACGTGGCAAGCCAACGTCCTGACTTTC. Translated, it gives CASTPQTWQANVLTF.

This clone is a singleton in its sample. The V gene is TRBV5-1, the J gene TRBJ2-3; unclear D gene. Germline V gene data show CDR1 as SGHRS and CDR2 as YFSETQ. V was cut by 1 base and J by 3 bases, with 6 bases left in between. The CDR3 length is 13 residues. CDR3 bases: TGCGCCAGCAGCTTGCAAGGGACAGATACGCAGTATTTT. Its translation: CASSLQGTDTQYF.

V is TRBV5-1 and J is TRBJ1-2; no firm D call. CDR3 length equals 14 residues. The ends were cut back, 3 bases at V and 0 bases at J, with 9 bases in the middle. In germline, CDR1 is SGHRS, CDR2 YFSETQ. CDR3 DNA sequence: TGCGCCAGCAGCTCAATGGACCCTAACTATGGCTACACCTTC. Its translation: CASSSMDPNYGYTF.

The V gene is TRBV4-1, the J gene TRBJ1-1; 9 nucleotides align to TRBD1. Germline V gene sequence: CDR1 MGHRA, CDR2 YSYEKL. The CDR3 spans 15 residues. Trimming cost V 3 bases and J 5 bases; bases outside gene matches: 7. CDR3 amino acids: CASSHRDRERTEAFF. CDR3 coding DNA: TGCGCCAGCAGCCACCGGGACAGGGAGAGAACTGAAGCTTTCTTT.

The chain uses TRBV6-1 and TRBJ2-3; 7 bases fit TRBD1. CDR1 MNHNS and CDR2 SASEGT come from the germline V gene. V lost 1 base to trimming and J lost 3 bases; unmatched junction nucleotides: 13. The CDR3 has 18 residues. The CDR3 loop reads CASSEGAPGGRSTDTQYF. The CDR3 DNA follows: TGTGCCAGCAGTGAAGGGGCCCCAGGGGGACGTTCGACAGATACGCAGTATTTT.

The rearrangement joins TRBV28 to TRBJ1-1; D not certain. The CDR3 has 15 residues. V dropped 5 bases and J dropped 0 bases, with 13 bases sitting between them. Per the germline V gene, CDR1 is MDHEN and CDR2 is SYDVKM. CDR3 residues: CASSSLGRMNTEAFF. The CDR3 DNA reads TGTGCCAGCAGTAGCCTTGGGCGGATGAACACTGAAGCTTTCTTT.

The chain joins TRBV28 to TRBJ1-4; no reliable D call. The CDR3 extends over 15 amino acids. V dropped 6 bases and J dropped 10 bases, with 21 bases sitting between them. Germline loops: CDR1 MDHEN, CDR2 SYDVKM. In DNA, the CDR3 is TGTGCCAGCAGCTTTGGATTTGAGCGAAACCGAAAACTGTTTTTT. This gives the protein CASSFGFERNRKLFF.

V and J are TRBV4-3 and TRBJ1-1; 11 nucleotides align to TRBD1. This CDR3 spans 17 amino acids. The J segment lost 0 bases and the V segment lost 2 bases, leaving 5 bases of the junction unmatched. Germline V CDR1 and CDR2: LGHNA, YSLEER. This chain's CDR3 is CASSQPGQGGMNTEAFF. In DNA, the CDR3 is TGCGCCAGCAGCCAACCGGGACAGGGGGGGATGAACACTGAAGCTTTCTTT.

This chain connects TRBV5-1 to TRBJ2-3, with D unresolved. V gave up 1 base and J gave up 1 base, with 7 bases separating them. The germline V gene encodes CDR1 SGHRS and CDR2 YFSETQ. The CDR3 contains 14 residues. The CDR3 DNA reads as TGCGCCAGCAGCTTGAATCTGCGCACAGATACGCAGTATTTT. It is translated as CASSLNLRTDTQYF.

CDR3: CSVAGEGTGELFF. In DNA, the CDR3 is TGCAGCGTTGCAGGGGAGGGCACCGGGGAGCTGTTTTTT. V usage is TRBV29-1 and J usage is TRBJ2-2; D may be TRBD2 (7 bases). V was trimmed by 4 bases and J by 4 bases, leaving 10 bases between them. Germline-derived CDR1 and CDR2 are SQVTM and ANQGSEA. The CDR3 consists of 13 residues.

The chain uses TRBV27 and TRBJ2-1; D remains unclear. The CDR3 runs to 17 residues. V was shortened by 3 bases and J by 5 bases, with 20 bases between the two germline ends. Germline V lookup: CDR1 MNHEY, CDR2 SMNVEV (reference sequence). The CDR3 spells CASSFQTGTSFHNEQFF. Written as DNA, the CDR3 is TGTGCCAGCAGTTTTCAAACTGGTACTTCTTTCCACAATGAGCAGTTCTTC.

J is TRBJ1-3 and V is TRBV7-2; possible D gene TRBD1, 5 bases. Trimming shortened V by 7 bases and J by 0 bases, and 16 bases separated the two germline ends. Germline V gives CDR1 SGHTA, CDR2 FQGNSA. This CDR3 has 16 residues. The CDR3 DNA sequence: TGTGCCAGCACCCTAAATACAGGTTCCTCTGGAAACACCATATATTTT. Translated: CASTLNTGSSGNTIYF. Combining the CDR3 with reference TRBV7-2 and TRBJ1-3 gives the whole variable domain GAGVSQSPSNKVTEKGKDVELRCDPISGHTALYWYRQSLGQGLEFLIYFQGNSAPDKSGLPSDRFSAERTGGSVSTLTIQRTQQEDSAVYLCASTLNTGSSGNTIYFGEGSWLTVV.

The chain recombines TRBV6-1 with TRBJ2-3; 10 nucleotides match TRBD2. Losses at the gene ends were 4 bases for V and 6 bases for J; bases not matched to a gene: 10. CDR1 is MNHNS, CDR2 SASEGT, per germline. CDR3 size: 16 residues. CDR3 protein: CASSGRTSGTPDTQYF. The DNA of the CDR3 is TGTGCCAGCAGTGGGAGGACTAGCGGAACCCCGGATACGCAGTATTTT.

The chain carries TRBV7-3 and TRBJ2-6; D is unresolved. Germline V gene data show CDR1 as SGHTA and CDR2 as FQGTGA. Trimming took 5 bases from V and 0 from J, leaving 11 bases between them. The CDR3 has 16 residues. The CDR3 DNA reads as TGTGCCAGCAGCGCCTTAGGGCGCTCTGGGGCCAACGTCCTGACTTTC. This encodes CASSALGRSGANVLTF.

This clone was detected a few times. The CDR3 DNA is TGTGCCAGTAGTATTACCCAAGGTAGGGAGCAGTACTTC. It is translated as CASSITQGREQYF. This chain links TRBV19 with TRBJ2-7; D uncertain. Germline CDR1 reads LNHDA; CDR2 reads SQIVND (reference sequence). The V end was cut by 3 bases, the J end by 7 bases, with 13 bases between. This CDR3 is 13 amino acids long.

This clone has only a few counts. The CDR3 DNA reads TGTGCCAGTAGTATGAGCGCAGTACAGTACACTGAAGCTTTCTTT. Its translation: CASSMSAVQYTEAFF. The chain employs TRBV19 and TRBJ1-1; no definite D call. The length of the CDR3 is 15 residues. Germline lookup yields CDR1 LNHDA and CDR2 SQIVND (reference sequence). The V end was cut by 3 bases, the J end by 3 bases, with 14 bases between.

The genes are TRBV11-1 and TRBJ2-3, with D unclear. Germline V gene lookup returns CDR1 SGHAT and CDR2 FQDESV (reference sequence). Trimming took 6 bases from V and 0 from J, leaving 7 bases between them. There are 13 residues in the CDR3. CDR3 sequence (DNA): TGTGCCAGCAGTGAAGCGAGCACAGATACGCAGTATTTT. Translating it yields CASSEASTDTQYF.

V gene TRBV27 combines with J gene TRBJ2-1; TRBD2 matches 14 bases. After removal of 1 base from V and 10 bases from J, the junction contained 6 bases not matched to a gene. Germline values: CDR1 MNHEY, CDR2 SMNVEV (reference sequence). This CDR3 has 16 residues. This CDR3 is CASSLFGTSGSGEQFF. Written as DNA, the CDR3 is TGTGCCAGCAGTTTATTCGGGACTAGCGGGAGTGGAGAGCAGTTCTTC.

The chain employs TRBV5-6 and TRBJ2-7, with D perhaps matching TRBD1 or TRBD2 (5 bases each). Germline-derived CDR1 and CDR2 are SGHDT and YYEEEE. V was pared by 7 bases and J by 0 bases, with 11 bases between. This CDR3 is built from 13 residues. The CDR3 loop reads CASFEGSSYEQYF. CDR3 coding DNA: TGTGCCAGCTTCGAGGGGAGCTCCTACGAGCAGTACTTC. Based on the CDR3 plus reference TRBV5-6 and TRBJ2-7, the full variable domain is DAGVTQSPTHLIKTRGQQVTLRCSPKSGHDTVSWYQQALGQGPQFIFQYYEEEERQRGNFPDRFSGHQFPNYSSELNVNALLLGDSALYLCASFEGSSYEQYFGPGTRLTVT.

CDR3 residues: CASSQGAGTDTQYF. DNA for the CDR3: TGTGCCAGCAGCCAGGGGGCCGGCACAGATACGCAGTATTTT. The J gene is TRBJ2-3, the V gene TRBV14; D is perhaps TRBD1 (6 bases). This CDR3 has 14 amino acids. Germline V lookup: CDR1 SGHDN, CDR2 FVKESK. V was shortened by 3 bases and J by 1 base, with 8 bases between the two germline ends. The whole variable domain, filled in from reference TRBV14 and TRBJ2-3, reads EAGVTQFPSHSVIEKGQTVTLRCDPISGHDNLYWYRRVMGKEIKFLLHFVKESKQDESGMPNNRFLAERTGGTYSTLKVQPAELEDSGVYFCASSQGAGTDTQYFGPGTRLTVL.

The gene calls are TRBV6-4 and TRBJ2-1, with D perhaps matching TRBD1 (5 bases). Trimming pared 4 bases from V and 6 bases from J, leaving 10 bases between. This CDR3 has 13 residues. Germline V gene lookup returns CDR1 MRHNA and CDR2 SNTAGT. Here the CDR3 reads CASSGPGINEQFF. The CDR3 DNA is TGTGCCAGCAGTGGGCCAGGGATCAATGAGCAGTTCTTC.

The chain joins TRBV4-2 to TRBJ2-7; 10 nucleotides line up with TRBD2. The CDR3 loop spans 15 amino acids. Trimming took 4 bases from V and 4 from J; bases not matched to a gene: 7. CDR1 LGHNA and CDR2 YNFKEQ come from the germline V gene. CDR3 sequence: CASSPQGTSEYEQYF. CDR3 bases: TGTGCCAGCAGCCCCCAGGGGACTAGCGAGTACGAGCAGTACTTC.